Following are 28 T cell receptor beta chains from one sample sequenced in a study of blood T cell repertoires in COVID-19. Using immunoSEQ multiplex PCR, the repertoire was profiled, and TCRdb retains in-frame clones only, with some absent. The repertoire includes more than 150,000 clones, 80% of them detected once, and under 0.75% sits in the top ten. Sequencing input: peripheral blood. Source of these receptors: a man between 60 and 75 years old with acute or convalescent COVID-19.

This chain connects TRBV6-6 to TRBJ1-2; 12 bases map to TRBD1. The CDR3 is made up of 17 amino acids. CDR1 is MNHNY, CDR2 SVGAGI, per germline (reference sequence). V was clipped by 5 bases and J by 4 bases; unmatched bases: 11. CDR3 coding DNA: TGTGCCAGCAGTCGACCGGGACAGGGGGCGAAAGGCTATGGCTACACCTTC. Amino acid sequence: CASSRPGQGAKGYGYTF.

J is TRBJ2-3 and V is TRBV5-1, with 7 bases that match TRBD2. The ends lost 2 bases at V and 2 bases at J; junction bases unmatched: 5. The CDR3 has 15 amino acids. CDR1 is SGHRS, CDR2 YFSETQ, per germline. The CDR3 coding sequence is TGCGCCAGCAGCTTCCTAGCGGAGACCACAGATACGCAGTATTTT. It is translated as CASSFLAETTDTQYF.

The rearrangement uses TRBV29-1 and TRBJ2-3; tentative D call: TRBD2 (5 bases). V lost 4 bases and J 5 bases, leaving 10 bases between the germline ends. CDR1 and CDR2 from the germline V gene are SQVTM and ANQGSEA. The CDR3 spans 12 residues. CDR3 protein: CSVGGLQDTQYF. The CDR3, as DNA: TGCAGCGTTGGAGGACTCCAAGATACGCAGTATTTT.

J is TRBJ2-3 and V is TRBV6-6; D possibly corresponds to TRBD2 (6 bases). V was trimmed by 5 bases and J by 1 base, leaving 13 bases between them. The CDR3 loop spans 15 amino acids. Per germline, CDR1 MNHNY and CDR2 SVGAGI (reference sequence). CDR3 nucleotide sequence: TGTGCCAGCAGTCCCCAGCGGGCTGGCACAGATACGCAGTATTTT. It yields the protein CASSPQRAGTDTQYF.

This sequence joins TRBV5-4 and TRBJ2-7; tentatively, D is TRBD2 (6 bases). The germline CDR1 and CDR2 sequences are SGHNT and YYREEE (reference sequence). The CDR3 sequence is 13 residues long. The V end lost 4 bases, the J end lost 5 bases, and 13 bases lay between the germline ends. The CDR3 coding sequence is TGTGCCAGCAGCGCGGGGCCTTTCGACGAGCAGTACTTC. As protein: CASSAGPFDEQYF.

This chain uses TRBV9 with TRBJ2-7; D may be TRBD2 (6 bases). Germline V gives CDR1 SGDLS, CDR2 YYNGEE. Deletions cut 7 bases from V and 1 base from J, with 21 bases between. This CDR3 comprises 16 residues. CDR3 DNA: TGTGCCAGCCCCCGAACTCCGGGACTGGGATCCTACGAGCAGTACTTC. Amino acid sequence: CASPRTPGLGSYEQYF. Full variable domain (rest looked up from reference TRBV9 and TRBJ2-7): DSGVTQTPKHLITATGQRVTLRCSPRSGDLSVYWYQQSLDQGLQFLIQYYNGEERAKGNILERFSAQQFPDLHSELNLSSLELGDSALYFCASPRTPGLGSYEQYFGPGTRLTVT.

The rearrangement links TRBV29-1 to TRBJ1-2, with 9 bases fitting TRBD1. The V gene's germline CDR1 is SQVTM and CDR2 ANQGSEA. The CDR3 extends over 13 amino acids. After removal of 7 bases from V and 11 bases from J, the junction contained 14 bases not matched to a gene. The CDR3 reads CSALATGGARYTF. The CDR3 bases are TGCAGCGCACTCGCGACAGGGGGAGCGAGATACACCTTC.

This chain uses TRBV27 with TRBJ1-1; 7 bases align to TRBD1. Looked up from germline, CDR1 is MNHEY and CDR2 is SMNVEV (reference sequence). The V and J ends lost 6 bases and 14 bases, in that order; junction bases with no gene match: 15. The CDR3 runs 13 residues. The CDR3 nucleotides read TGTGCCAGCAGATCCAAAACCGGGACAGAGGACTTCTTT. Translating gives CASRSKTGTEDFF.

This clone was observed a single time. V and J are TRBV27 and TRBJ2-1; possibly TRBD2 for D (7 bases). The CDR3 loop spans 14 amino acids. The ends were cut back, 3 bases at V and 8 bases at J, with 14 bases in the middle. In germline, CDR1 is MNHEY, CDR2 SMNVEV (reference sequence). Written as DNA, the CDR3 is TGTGCCAGCAGTTTTGTGGGGGGGCGGGATGAGCAGTTCTTC. This codes for CASSFVGGRDEQFF.

V gene TRBV6-2 or TRBV6-3 combines with J gene TRBJ2-7; TRBD2 agrees at 12 bases. The germline CDR1 and CDR2 sequences are MNHEY and SVGEGT. The CDR3 runs to 15 residues. The junction had 7 bases not matched to a gene; V was cut back by 5 bases and J by 5 bases. DNA of the CDR3: TGTGCCAGCAGTCAACTGACTAGCGGGAGCAACGAGCAGTACTTC. It codes for CASSQLTSGSNEQYF.

The chain is built from TRBV19 and TRBJ1-1, with a weak D call TRBD1 (5 bases). Germline V gene data show CDR1 as LNHDA and CDR2 as SQIVND (reference sequence). This CDR3 has 14 residues. V was pared by 7 bases and J by 4 bases, with 16 bases between. The CDR3 nucleotides read TGTGCCAGTAAGTGGGGGAGGGCGGGCACTGAAGCTTTCTTT. Encoded protein: CASKWGRAGTEAFF.

This sequence joins TRBV6-5 and TRBJ2-7; tentatively, D is TRBD1 (5 bases). The CDR3 extends over 16 amino acids. The germline V and J ends were trimmed by 0 bases and 0 bases, with 12 bases remaining between them. Germline-derived CDR1 and CDR2 are MNHEY and SVGAGI. The CDR3 region has the DNA TGTGCCAGCAGTTACTCGGGGCAGGCCTACTCCTACGAGCAGTACTTC. Amino acid sequence: CASSYSGQAYSYEQYF.

J is TRBJ1-5 and V is TRBV27; the D gene is possibly TRBD1 (5 bases). Germline V gene lookup returns CDR1 MNHEY and CDR2 SMNVEV (reference sequence). Trimming took off 5 bases at V and 1 base at J, with 15 bases between the two ends. The CDR3 is made up of 16 amino acids. CDR3 sequence (DNA): TGTGCCAGCAGTCCGCGGGGGGGTACGAGCAATCAGCCCCAGCATTTT. This translates into CASSPRGGTSNQPQHF.

This rearrangement joins TRBV5-1 to TRBJ2-7; 10 bases map to TRBD1. Per germline, CDR1 SGHRS and CDR2 YFSETQ. The V segment lost 0 bases and the J segment 5 bases; nucleotides outside the gene matches: 5. This CDR3 has 15 amino acids. CDR3: CASSLGGQGNHEQYF. The CDR3 DNA reads as TGCGCCAGCAGCTTGGGGGGACAGGGGAACCACGAGCAGTACTTC.

This clone has a single count. The V gene is TRBV6-5, the J gene TRBJ2-7, with 10 positions matching TRBD1. Germline V gene data show CDR1 as MNHEY and CDR2 as SVGAGI. CDR3 length: 15 residues. Unmatched junction bases numbered 5, after V lost 3 bases and J lost 3 bases. CDR3: CASSYPGQGYYEQYF. In DNA form, the CDR3 reads TGTGCCAGCAGTTATCCGGGACAGGGGTACTACGAGCAGTACTTC.

The chain carries TRBV18 and TRBJ2-5, with D perhaps matching TRBD2 (6 bases). Germline V gives CDR1 KGHSH, CDR2 LQKENI. V shed 3 bases and J shed 2 bases, with 10 bases lying between them. The CDR3 covers 14 residues. CDR3 protein: CASSPFGRQETQYF. The CDR3 DNA follows: TGTGCCAGCTCACCCTTTGGGAGGCAAGAGACCCAGTACTTC.

J is TRBJ2-7 and V is TRBV28, with D possibly TRBD1 on 5 matching bases. Per the germline V gene, CDR1 is MDHEN and CDR2 is SYDVKM. The CDR3 is 12 amino acids. V dropped 6 bases and J dropped 3 bases, with 9 bases sitting between them. For the CDR3, the DNA is TGTGCCAGCAGCGGCGACAGCTACGAGCAGTACTTC. Protein sequence: CASSGDSYEQYF.

This chain connects TRBV28 to TRBJ2-7, with D tentatively TRBD2 (7 bases). With 5 bases removed from V and 7 bases from J, the gap between germline ends came to 12 bases. Per germline, CDR1 MDHEN and CDR2 SYDVKM. The CDR3 is 12 amino acids. The CDR3 loop reads CASSAGAREQYF. DNA for the CDR3: TGTGCCAGCAGTGCGGGGGCTCGGGAGCAGTACTTC.

V is TRBV19 and J is TRBJ2-1, with a tentative D call TRBD1 (5 bases). CDR3 length: 14 amino acids. Germline loops: CDR1 LNHDA, CDR2 SQIVND (reference sequence). Trimming removed 6 bases at V and 1 base at J, with 10 bases between. CDR3 loop: CASRLGVSYNEQFF. DNA for the CDR3: TGTGCCAGTAGGTTAGGGGTATCCTACAATGAGCAGTTCTTC.

CDR3 bases: TGTGCCAGCAGCGGGGACAGGTATTTGGATAATGAGCAGTTCTTC. This codes for CASSGDRYLDNEQFF. This rearrangement joins TRBV7-3 to TRBJ2-1; 8 bases line up with TRBD1. The germline V gene encodes CDR1 SGHTA and CDR2 FQGTGA. The length of the CDR3 is 15 residues. Trimming removed 5 bases from V and 7 bases from J; junction bases left unmatched: 10.

V and J are TRBV5-1 and TRBJ2-1; 7 bases line up with TRBD2. Per germline, CDR1 SGHRS and CDR2 YFSETQ. The trim removed 2 bases at V and 4 bases at J, leaving 6 bases unmatched. The CDR3 is made up of 15 amino acids. The CDR3 DNA reads as TGCGCCAGCAGCTTTCGGGGGGAGAGGTACAATGAGCAGTTCTTC. Residues: CASSFRGERYNEQFF. Together with reference TRBV5-1 and TRBJ2-1, the CDR3 gives the full variable domain: KAGVTQTPRYLIKTRGQQVTLSCSPISGHRSVSWYQQTPGQGLQFLFEYFSETQRNKGNFPGRFSGRQFSNSRSEMNVSTLELGDSALYLCASSFRGERYNEQFFGPGTRLTVL.

The chain is built from TRBV7-2 and TRBJ2-4; 7 positions match TRBD2. J was trimmed by 6 bases and V by 4 bases; bases with no gene match: 9. The CDR3 has 15 residues. CDR1 and CDR2 (germline): SGHTA, FQGNSA. The CDR3 is CASSYGLGPGNIQYF. CDR3 bases: TGTGCCAGCAGCTATGGACTAGGTCCCGGAAACATTCAGTACTTC.

The J gene is TRBJ2-5, the V gene TRBV2, with 14 bases that match TRBD2. The J segment lost 1 base and the V segment lost 6 bases, leaving 4 bases of the junction unmatched. Germline lookup yields CDR1 SNHLY and CDR2 FYNNEI. The CDR3 has 16 residues. Here the CDR3 DNA reads TGTGCCAGCAGCTATGGGACTAGCGGGGGCCAAGAGACCCAGTACTTC. As protein: CASSYGTSGGQETQYF. Based on the CDR3 plus reference TRBV2 and TRBJ2-5, the full variable domain is EPEVTQTPSHQVTQMGQEVILRCVPISNHLYFYWYRQILGQKVEFLVSFYNNEISEKSEIFDDQFSVERPDGSNFTLKIRSTKLEDSAMYFCASSYGTSGGQETQYFGPGTRLLVL.

Note on this clone: The same CDR3 is also encoded by other DNA sequences in this sample. V usage is TRBV5-1 and J usage is TRBJ2-5; 8 bases are shared with TRBD2. CDR1 and CDR2 (germline): SGHRS, YFSETQ. The CDR3 runs to 14 residues. With V trimmed by 2 bases and J by 4 bases, 4 bases remained unmatched. CDR3 bases: TGCGCCAGCAGCTTAGCGGGGGCCGGAGAGACCCAGTACTTC. Translated: CASSLAGAGETQYF.

The rearrangement uses TRBV19 and TRBJ2-3; 9 nucleotides line up with TRBD2. The germline V gene encodes CDR1 LNHDA and CDR2 SQIVND (reference sequence). V lost 1 base and J lost 4; bases outside the gene matches: 6. This CDR3 comprises 16 residues. The CDR3 sequence is CASSIGVASGADTQYF. In nucleotides, the CDR3 is TGTGCCAGTAGTATAGGGGTTGCTAGCGGGGCAGATACGCAGTATTTT.

V usage is TRBV15 and J usage is TRBJ2-7; TRBD1 matches 8 bases. CDR1 and CDR2 (germline): LNHNV, YYDKDF (reference sequence). Trimming took 1 base from V and 4 from J; bases not matched to a gene: 6. The CDR3 is 15 residues long. The CDR3 bases are TGTGCCACCAGCAGAGGGCAGGGGGCGCGGTACGAGCAGTACTTC. Protein sequence: CATSRGQGARYEQYF.

The chain carries TRBV6-1 and TRBJ2-7, with D perhaps TRBD1 (5 bases). Trimming took 1 base from V and 7 from J, leaving 8 bases between them. CDR3 length: 12 amino acids. In germline, CDR1 is MNHNS, CDR2 SASEGT. The CDR3 DNA reads as TGTGCCAGCAGTGAAGACAGGAGAGAGCAGTACTTC. Translating gives CASSEDRREQYF.

The chain is built from TRBV29-1 and TRBJ2-7; 7 nucleotides align to TRBD1. CDR1 and CDR2 (germline): SQVTM, ANQGSEA. There are 13 residues in the CDR3. After removal of 0 bases from V and 6 bases from J, the junction contained 5 bases not matched to a gene. The CDR3: CSVEETGMGEQYF. DNA for the CDR3: TGCAGCGTTGAAGAGACAGGGATGGGCGAGCAGTACTTC.